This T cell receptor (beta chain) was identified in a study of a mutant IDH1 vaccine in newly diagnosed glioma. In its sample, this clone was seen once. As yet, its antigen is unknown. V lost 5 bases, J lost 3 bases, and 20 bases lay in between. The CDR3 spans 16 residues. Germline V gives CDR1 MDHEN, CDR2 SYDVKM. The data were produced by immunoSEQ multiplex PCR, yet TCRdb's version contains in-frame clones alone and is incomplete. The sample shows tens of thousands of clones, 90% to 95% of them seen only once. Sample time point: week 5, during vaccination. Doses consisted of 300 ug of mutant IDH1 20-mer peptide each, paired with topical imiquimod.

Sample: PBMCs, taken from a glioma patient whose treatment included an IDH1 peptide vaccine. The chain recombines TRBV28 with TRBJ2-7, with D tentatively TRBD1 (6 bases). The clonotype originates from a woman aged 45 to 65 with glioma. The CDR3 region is CASSVQRGSLSYEQYF. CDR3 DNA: TGTGCCAGCAGTGTGCAAAGGGGGAGTTTAAGCTACGAGCAGTACTTC.